The 2 T cell receptor beta chains given below trace back to one sample, sequenced in a study of response to subunit inactivated influenza vaccine. Using its own MiXCR run on the RT-PCR reads, TCRdb lists one record per CDR3 protein. The repertoire holds a few hundred thousand distinct CDR3 sequences, with 11% to 15% as singletons. The source was PBMCs from blood, collected about 12 days after vaccination. The receptors were sampled from a man aged 45-65 years who received an inactivated influenza vaccine.

This chain connects TRBV7-2 to TRBJ1-6; D uncertain. Germline values: CDR1 SGHTA, CDR2 FQGNSA. This CDR3 is built from 12 residues. Trimming left V 5 bases short and J 4 bases short, with 3 bases between. The CDR3 protein is CASSMYNSPLHF. DNA of the CDR3: TGTGCCAGCAGCATGTATAATTCACCCCTCCACTTT.

A few counts support this clonotype. DNA of the CDR3: TGTGCCAGCAGCTTAGGGGTAGCGGGAGGGAGGGAGCAGTTCTTC. This codes for CASSLGVAGGREQFF. The V gene is TRBV7-2, the J gene TRBJ2-1; 11 nucleotides align to TRBD2. Germline CDR1 SGHTA, CDR2 FQGNSA. J gave up 10 bases and V 1 base, and 6 bases lay outside the gene matches. CDR3 length equals 15 residues.